This TCR beta chain was observed in a study of T cells in Graves' hyperthyroidism and ophthalmopathy (dated by TCRdb to between 2018 and 2021). As for the study more broadly: Peripheral blood was collected at initial diagnosis, before any treatment. Prospective prediction of ophthalmopathy was tested in an independent validation cohort of 18 to 20 hyperthyroidism patients and 17 patients who later progressed to ophthalmopathy. For training and testing, the 100 or so patients in the discovery cohort were randomly divided in a 7:3 ratio. The paper reports TCR Vbeta CDR3 sequencing of roughly 140 peripheral blood samples: approximately 41 ophthalmopathy, 70 to 85 hyperthyroidism and around 17 progressor patients. After blood sampling, hyperthyroidism patients were treated with methimazole at a starting dose of 30 mg daily, and ophthalmopathy patients were treated with high-dose intravenous methylprednisolone. In addition, the study compared T-cell repertoires in thyroid tissue and in blood from five to seven Graves' hyperthyroidism patients. A discovery cohort of roughly 96 patients, fewer than 50 with Graves' ophthalmopathy and about 58 with stable Graves' hyperthyroidism, was used to find distinguishing TCR V-J signatures. General conclusions and limits of the study: A 13 V-J signature model separated ophthalmopathy from stable hyperthyroidism, with around 88% sensitivity and roughly 81% specificity in cross-validation and 80%/75% in testing. No statistical method was used to fix the sample size in advance, and group allocation was not hidden from the investigators. Most expanded thyroid clonotypes (frequency above 0.001) were also found in blood, which suggests that blood repertoires may mirror thyroid immune responses. In validation, the model predicted progression to ophthalmopathy a median of roughly 6.2 months before onset, with about 70% sensitivity and just under 75% specificity.

CDR3 length: 13 amino acids, cysteine to phenylalanine. Here the CDR3 DNA is all that survives: 39 bases in frame from base 1. Trimming at the junction amounts to 0 bases on V and 5 bases on J, and the germline ends lie 6 bases apart. The germline V gene gives CDR1 as SGDLS and CDR2 as YYNGEE. This clonotype occurred many times. The antigen this receptor binds is unknown. Nothing much larger sits one base from this clone, and base qualities are not available. In the ophthalmopathy patients, disease was moderately to severely active, with a Clinical Activity Score of 3 or more, a NOSPECS grade of 4 or more, and a duration of less than 3 months. Any patient with an uncontrolled infection, another autoimmune disease, pregnancy or lactation was excluded. Clinical symptoms, serum thyroxine and TRAb, thyroid ultrasound, and orbital computed tomography formed the basis for the diagnoses. Ficoll-Paque density gradient centrifugation was used to isolate PBMCs from 9.5 to 10 ml of fresh peripheral blood. Trizol reagent was used to extract total RNA, and RNA quality was then checked on an Agilent 2100 Bioanalyzer.

TCR beta CDR3 regions were amplified from RNA transcripts. The first round of RT-PCR for the TCR CDR3 was performed with the HTBI primer set and the Qiagen OneStep RT-PCR kit. A second multiplex PCR round built the libraries, followed by size selection and purification. Sequencing of the libraries was done on an Illumina HiSeq2000 using paired-end 100 bp reads. For the original study's pipeline: SOAPnuke was used to process the raw data, throwing out any read that contained adapters or uncalled bases, had a mean Phred below 15, or lacked an exact constant-primer or identifier match. High-quality paired reads were merged with COPE v1.2.5, and unique nucleotide sequences were defined as clonotypes. Clonotypes were aligned to IMGT TRBV, TRBD and TRBJ reference segments using MiTCR v1.1. The analysis included only V-J combinations with a frequency above 0.0001, which together covered 99% to 99.2% of the repertoires. The TCS score was defined as the ratio of F50 (clonal expansion) to E x V (chaos), calculated using BLOSUM62-based TCRdist between CDR3 peptides within each V-J. Welch's t-statistics and random forest reduced just over 500 V-J features to roughly 13, which were used in a naive Bayes classifier (R e1071). TCRdb took the public reads, trimmed them with fastp at Q25, ran MiXCR for clone calling and kept in-frame beta chains. Every distinct CDR3 protein forms one entry, paired with its most common genes and DNA. These V and J calls originate from TCRdb's pipeline instead of the authors' own analysis. A total of a few hundred thousand distinct CDR3 sequences appear in this sample, approximately 17% of them only once. The top ten clones comprise over 35% of the sample.

Sample: blood. The V and J genes are TRBV9 and TRBJ2-1; possibly the D gene is TRBD2, per 6 matching bases. The sequence came from a man between 18 and 35 years old with Graves' ophthalmopathy. The CDR3 region reads CASSVAGDNEQFF. The bases are TGTGCCAGCAGCGTAGCGGGAGACAATGAGCAGTTCTTC.